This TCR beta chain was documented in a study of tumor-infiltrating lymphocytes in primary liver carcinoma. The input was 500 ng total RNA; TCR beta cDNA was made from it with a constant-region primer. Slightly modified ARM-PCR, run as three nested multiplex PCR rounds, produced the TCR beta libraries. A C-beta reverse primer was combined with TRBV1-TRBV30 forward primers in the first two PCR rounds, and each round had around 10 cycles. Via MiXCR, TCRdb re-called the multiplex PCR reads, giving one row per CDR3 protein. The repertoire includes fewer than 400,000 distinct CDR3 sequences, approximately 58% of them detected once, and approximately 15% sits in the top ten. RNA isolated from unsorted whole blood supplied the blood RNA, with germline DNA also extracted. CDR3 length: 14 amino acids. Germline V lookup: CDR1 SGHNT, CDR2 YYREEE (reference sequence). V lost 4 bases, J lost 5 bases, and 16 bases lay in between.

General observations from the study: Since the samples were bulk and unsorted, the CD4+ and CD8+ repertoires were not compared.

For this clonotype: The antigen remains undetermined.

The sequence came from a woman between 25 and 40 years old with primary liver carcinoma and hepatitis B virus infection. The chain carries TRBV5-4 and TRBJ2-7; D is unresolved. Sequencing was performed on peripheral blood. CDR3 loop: CASSPRITRDEQYF. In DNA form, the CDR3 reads TGTGCCAGCAGCCCCCGAATCACGCGCGACGAGCAGTACTTC.